This TCR beta chain was recorded in a study of T cells after yellow fever vaccination. Points on this clonotype: The target antigen is unknown.

This CDR3 has 13 amino acids. Germline CDR1 is LGHDT and CDR2 is YNNKEL (reference sequence). Trimming stripped 5 bases from V and 8 bases from J, with 13 bases between. Template switching by 5'RACE produced TCR cDNA, adding a universal primer site and UMIs. A single record per CDR3 protein comes from TCRdb applying MiXCR to the 5' RACE reads. The data hold about 300,000 distinct CDR3 sequences, with around 7.3% observed a single time. Whole-study results and caveats: On re-exposure, the response was weaker but peaked faster, at day 5 versus 15. Just a small share of clonotypes turned up in the CD4 compartment as well as the CD8 compartment.

This sequence originates from a young man who received the YFV17D yellow fever vaccine. Sequencing was performed on PBMCs, taken roughly 46 days after the first yellow fever vaccination. V usage is TRBV3-1 and J usage is TRBJ2-1; either TRBD1 or TRBD2 may fit D (5 bases each). DNA of the CDR3: TGTGCCAGCAGCTACACTCGAGGGGATGAGCAGTTCTTC. As protein: CASSYTRGDEQFF.